The entry below gives a single T cell receptor beta chain sequence along with its context. Unmatched junction bases numbered 4, after V lost 6 bases and J lost 6 bases. This CDR3 has 14 amino acids. Germline CDR1 and CDR2: LGHDT and YNNKEL (reference sequence). This record belongs to a study of blood T cell repertoires in COVID-19. Study context: Material from acute and convalescent COVID-19 was sourced from the United States, Italy and Spain.

In the original analysis: Amplified reference gene primers provided the basis for estimating nucleated cell counts. Clones were sequenced by immunoSEQ multiplex PCR, and TCRdb holds only the in-frame ones, with some missing. Clone size and V and J calls were adopted from that table, with D and trimming inferred from the DNA. This sample has about 200,000 clones, with 86% found just once. The specimen sequenced was peripheral blood. The rearrangement links TRBV3-1 (or the pseudogene TRBV3-2) to TRBJ2-3; 12 bases match TRBD2. This clonotype was sampled from a woman aged 50 to 65 with acute or convalescent COVID-19. DNA of the CDR3: TGTGCCAGCAGGCTAGCGGGGGGGCACGATACGCAGTATTTT. Its translation: CASRLAGGHDTQYF.